This TCR beta chain comes out of a study of CD8+ T cells in alopecia areata. Sequencing templates came from extracted RNA that was reverse transcribed into cDNA. Here immunoSEQ multiplex PCR was the method, and the copy in TCRdb shows in-frame clones only, minus some. Here the sample spans about 82,000 clones, roughly 51% being singletons. Specimen: NKG2D-high CD8+ T cells sorted from blood. This TCR derives from a human donor with alopecia areata.

In nucleotides, the CDR3 is TGTGCCAGCTCCGTGCTAGCGGGCGATATTAGCACAGATACGCAGTATTTT. Amino acids: CASSVLAGDISTDTQYF. The rearrangement uses TRBV7-2 and TRBJ2-3; TRBD2 matches at 8 bases. The CDR3 loop spans 17 amino acids. Looked up from germline, CDR1 is SGHTA and CDR2 is FQGNSA. V gave up 8 bases and J gave up 0 bases; unmatched junction bases: 13.